Listed here are 5 T cell receptor beta chains from one sample, sequenced in a study of T cell responses to AZD1222 COVID-19 vaccine (dated by TCRdb to the early 2020s). The time point tag for this specimen amounts to: baseline before first vaccination. The library relied on the immunoSEQ multiplex PCR assay. TCRdb took over this immuneACCESS table, retaining in-frame rearrangements with V and J assigned. Such tables are incomplete; in checked studies, under half of the missing clones stem from an unresolved V gene, and the remainder is unexplained. The sample has approximately 80,000 clones on record, 85% to 90% of them singletons. Of the sample, 5.7% is held by the ten largest clones. The sequencing here drew on peripheral blood, taken on day 0 of AZD1222 vaccination. The receptors derive from an adult in good health.

The V gene is TRBV6-1, the J gene TRBJ1-1; D is undetermined. This CDR3 is built from 14 residues. Germline V CDR1 and CDR2: MNHNS, SASEGT. V was clipped by 1 base and J by 1 base, with 7 bases between them. The CDR3 sequence: CASSEGRKNTEAFF. The CDR3 region has the DNA TGTGCCAGCAGTGAAGGGCGGAAGAACACTGAAGCTTTCTTT.

V gene TRBV9 combines with J gene TRBJ2-7; TRBD2 aligns across 14 bases. Trimming removed 3 bases from V and 5 bases from J; junction bases left unmatched: 4. CDR1 is SGDLS, CDR2 YYNGEE, per germline. This CDR3 is 15 amino acids long. The CDR3 reads CASSAGLAGGDEQYF. In DNA form, the CDR3 reads TGTGCCAGCAGCGCCGGACTAGCGGGGGGCGACGAGCAGTACTTC.

This chain uses TRBV7-2 with TRBJ1-3; D is perhaps TRBD1 (6 bases). Germline CDR1 and CDR2: SGHTA and FQGNSA. This CDR3 contains 17 residues. V was shortened by 5 bases and J by 0 bases, with 17 bases between the two germline ends. The CDR3 DNA follows: TGTGCCAGCAGCCCGGACGAGAGAGGGGGCTCTGGAAACACCATATATTTT. Translated: CASSPDERGGSGNTIYF.

This rearrangement joins TRBV14 to TRBJ1-1; D call uncertain. The CDR3 is made up of 15 amino acids. Germline V gene sequence: CDR1 SGHDN, CDR2 FVKESK. Trimming shortened V by 5 bases and J by 1 base, and 14 bases separated the two germline ends. This chain's CDR3 is CASSFLGSGNTEAFF. The CDR3 DNA is TGTGCCAGCAGCTTTTTAGGGTCTGGGAACACTGAAGCTTTCTTT.

This sequence joins TRBV13 and TRBJ1-1, with 8 bases aligning to TRBD1. Trimming cost V 5 bases and J 5 bases; bases outside gene matches: 7. CDR1 and CDR2 (germline): PRHDT, FYEKMQ (reference sequence). The CDR3 spans 14 residues. In DNA form, the CDR3 reads TGTGCCAGCAGCGTATGGACAGGGCTGACTGAAGCTTTCTTT. It specifies CASSVWTGLTEAFF.